This T cell receptor (beta chain) originates from a study of tumor-infiltrating lymphocytes in primary liver carcinoma. Priming with a constant-region primer yielded TCR beta cDNA from around 0.45 ug total RNA. ARM-PCR was slightly modified, and three nested multiplex PCR rounds with it gave rise to the TCR beta libraries. Both of the initial two PCR rounds ran for approximately 10 cycles and employed TRBV1-TRBV30 forward primers alongside a C-beta reverse primer. TCRdb re-derived calls from the multiplex PCR reads in MiXCR, one entry per CDR3 protein. The sample consists of approximately 210,000 distinct CDR3 sequences, less than 65% of them appearing once. Blood RNA came from unsorted whole blood; germline DNA was also extracted. This clonotype was seen many times. As yet, its antigen is unknown. The CDR3 runs to 14 residues. CDR1 is MNHNS, CDR2 SASEGT, per germline. Between the trimmed V and J ends, which lost 7 bases and 4 bases, there was a span of 16 bases.

Study findings and constraints: Less overlap was seen in tumor-adjacent and tumor-blood pairs than in tumor region pairs. The use of bulk unsorted samples meant that CD4+ and CD8+ repertoires were not compared. The difference in top-250-clone fraction between tumors and blood was significant, favoring tumors (p = 0.039).

This TCR was sampled from a woman aged 60 to 75 with primary liver carcinoma and hepatitis B virus infection. The chain couples TRBV6-1 to TRBJ1-2; a possible D gene is TRBD1 (5 bases). Sequences were obtained from peripheral blood. The CDR3 region is CASTRAGTGYGYTF. The CDR3 DNA sequence: TGTGCCAGCACCCGCGCCGGGACCGGCTATGGCTACACCTTC.